The 21 T cell receptor beta chains below were found in one sample sequenced in a study of T cells in Graves' hyperthyroidism and ophthalmopathy. Using RNA transcripts as the source, TCR beta CDR3 regions were amplified. HTBI primers were used for first-round RT-PCR of the TCR CDR3. TCRdb reanalysed the multiplex PCR reads using MiXCR and keeps one entry per CDR3 protein. The data hold around 430,000 distinct CDR3 sequences, with around 14% observed a single time. Specimen: blood. The receptors here all came from a woman aged 30 to 39 with Graves' hyperthyroidism.

As regards this clonotype: This may be a read error, as it is one base from a much larger clone. The V and J genes are TRBV5-5 and TRBJ2-5; the D gene is possibly TRBD2 (5 bases). The V end was cut by 4 bases, the J end by 5 bases, with 15 bases between. The germline V gene encodes CDR1 SGHKS and CDR2 YYEKEE (reference sequence). This CDR3 spans 14 amino acids. In nucleotides, the CDR3 is TGTGCCAGCAGCCCCCCTGGGCGGAGGGAGACCCAGTACTTC. As protein: CASSPPGRRETQYF. Variable domain in full (rest from reference TRBV5-5 and TRBJ2-5): DAGVTQSPTHLIKTRGQQVTLRCSPISGHKSVSWYQQVLGQGPQFIFQYYEKEERGRGNFPDRFSARQFPNYSSELNVNALLLGDSALYLCASSPPGRRETQYFGPGTRLLVL.

The CDR3 nucleotides are TGTGCCAGCGGCCGACTAGCGGGACGGACCGGGGAGCTGTTTTTT. Translation gives CASGRLAGRTGELFF. The chain is built from TRBV2 and TRBJ2-2, with TRBD2 identical over 11 bases. V shed 8 bases, J shed 5 bases, and the junction held 7 bases outside the gene matches. The CDR3 length is 15 residues. The germline V gene has CDR1 SNHLY and CDR2 FYNNEI.

This clonotype was counted many times. This chain joins TRBV7-9 and TRBJ2-2; D may be TRBD1 (6 bases). Trimming removed 1 base at V and 0 bases at J, with 15 bases between. CDR3 length: 18 residues. Germline V CDR1 and CDR2: SEHNR, FQNEAQ (reference sequence). The CDR3 DNA is TGTGCCAGCAGCTTAGGCTGGGGGCGAACGTCGAACACCGGGGAGCTGTTTTTT. Its protein is CASSLGWGRTSNTGELFF.

DNA of the CDR3: TGTGCCACCACCGGGCGCGGGCGCTATGGCTACACCTTC. Residues: CATTGRGRYGYTF. This sequence joins TRBV2 and TRBJ1-2; D not certain. The CDR3 loop spans 13 amino acids. The germline V gene has CDR1 SNHLY and CDR2 FYNNEI. V gave up 10 bases and J gave up 4 bases, with 16 bases separating them.

This clonotype was seen many times. The gene calls are TRBV30 and TRBJ2-4; tentatively, D is TRBD1 (5 bases). This CDR3 has 13 amino acids. Trimming stripped 2 bases from V and 5 bases from J, with 10 bases between. The germline V gene has CDR1 GTSNPN and CDR2 SVGIG (reference sequence). CDR3 in amino acids: CAWSFDRENIQYF. CDR3 nucleotides: TGTGCCTGGAGTTTTGACAGAGAAAACATTCAGTACTTC.

This clonotype has a count of ten or more. This rearrangement joins TRBV7-2 to TRBJ2-3; TRBD2 aligns across 14 bases. Germline values: CDR1 SGHTA, CDR2 FQGNSA. The CDR3 loop spans 18 amino acids. The V gene end was trimmed by 1 base and the J gene end by 4 bases; junction bases not matched to a gene: 7. CDR3 sequence: CASSLGGTSGSVADTQYF. For the CDR3, the DNA is TGTGCCAGCAGCTTAGGGGGGACTAGCGGGAGTGTGGCAGATACGCAGTATTTT.

The chain recombines TRBV19 with TRBJ2-1; 11 bases align to TRBD1. J was trimmed by 3 bases and V by 3 bases; bases with no gene match: 4. In germline, CDR1 is LNHDA, CDR2 SQIVND (reference sequence). The CDR3 sequence is 16 residues long. The CDR3 region has the DNA TGTGCCAGTAGTATGGGGGGACAGGGGGGCTACAATGAGCAGTTCTTC. It specifies CASSMGGQGGYNEQFF.

This clonotype showed up many times. The chain carries TRBV6-1 and TRBJ2-5; 10 nucleotides line up with TRBD1. CDR3 length equals 15 residues. Per germline, CDR1 MNHNS and CDR2 SASEGT. The V and J ends lost 7 bases and 5 bases, in that order; junction bases with no gene match: 10. For the CDR3, the DNA is TGTGCCAGCATTCCGGGACAGGGGTTTGGGGAGACCCAGTACTTC. Protein: CASIPGQGFGETQYF.

This clonotype was recorded at least ten times. This sequence joins TRBV3-1 and TRBJ1-1; D is unclear. Germline-derived CDR1 and CDR2 are LGHDT and YNNKEL (reference sequence). CDR3 length: 14 residues. Trimming cost V 1 base and J 3 bases, with 9 bases left between them. CDR3 protein: CASSQVRGDTEAFF. CDR3 nucleotide sequence: TGTGCCAGCAGCCAAGTTCGGGGAGACACTGAAGCTTTCTTT.

This clonotype came up many times. This chain links TRBV24-1 with TRBJ2-7; D not certain. This CDR3 contains 12 residues. V was trimmed by 8 bases and J by 0 bases, leaving 7 bases between them. CDR1 and CDR2 from the germline V gene are KGHDR and SFDVKD. CDR3 sequence (DNA): TGTGCCACCATCCCGCTCTCCTACGAGCAGTACTTC. Translated: CATIPLSYEQYF.

There are a few counts of this clonotype. The rearrangement links TRBV29-1 to TRBJ2-3; D possibly corresponds to TRBD2 (6 bases). CDR3 length equals 13 residues. The V gene lost 4 bases and the J gene lost 2 bases, with 10 bases spanning the gap. CDR1 is SQVTM and CDR2 is ANQGSEA in the germline V gene. CDR3 sequence: CSVGGGATDTQYF. Here the CDR3 DNA reads TGCAGCGTTGGAGGAGGGGCCACAGATACGCAGTATTTT.

The rearrangement uses TRBV9 and TRBJ2-7; TRBD2 might be the D (6 bases). V was clipped by 5 bases and J by 0 bases, with 15 bases between them. The germline CDR1 and CDR2 sequences are SGDLS and YYNGEE. CDR3 length equals 15 residues. The CDR3 bases are TGTGCCAGCAGTCGGGGGACCCTGAGCTCCTACGAGCAGTACTTC. It translates to CASSRGTLSSYEQYF.

This clonotype was seen many times. The J gene is TRBJ2-3, the V gene TRBV2, with 12 bases fitting TRBD2. Trimming cost V 8 bases and J 9 bases; bases outside gene matches: 12. CDR3 length: 15 residues. Per germline, CDR1 SNHLY and CDR2 FYNNEI. The CDR3 DNA reads as TGTGCCAGCGACGGGACTAGCGGGTCGGTTGGAACGCAGTATTTT. It codes for CASDGTSGSVGTQYF.

The chain uses TRBV25-1 and TRBJ1-2, with 9 bases matching TRBD1. Trimming cost V 6 bases and J 4 bases; bases outside gene matches: 9. This CDR3 region has 15 residues. Germline CDR1 MGHDK, CDR2 SYGVNS. As DNA, the CDR3 is TGTGCCAGCAGAAAAATACAGGGGGCTTTCTATGGCTACACCTTC. This gives the protein CASRKIQGAFYGYTF.

The V call is TRBV7-9, the J call TRBJ2-4; D not certain. The CDR3 length is 19 residues. V gave up 4 bases and J gave up 0 bases, with 22 bases separating them. Germline values: CDR1 SEHNR, CDR2 FQNEAQ (reference sequence). CDR3 residues: CASSYSARTQNLAKNIQYF. The CDR3 DNA is TGTGCCAGCAGCTACTCGGCCAGGACCCAGAACCTAGCCAAAAACATTCAGTACTTC.

This clonotype was detected ten times or more. V is TRBV7-2 and J is TRBJ2-5; 10 bases agree with TRBD2. The germline V gene encodes CDR1 SGHTA and CDR2 FQGNSA. V gave up 1 base and J gave up 3 bases; unmatched junction bases: 5. CDR3 length equals 16 residues. CDR3 loop: CASSLEGLAGEETQYF. DNA of the CDR3: TGTGCCAGCAGCTTAGAGGGGCTAGCGGGAGAAGAGACCCAGTACTTC.

This clonotype appeared many times. The chain uses TRBV5-1 and TRBJ2-1, with a weak D call TRBD1 (6 bases). The V end lost 4 bases, the J end lost 0 bases, and 11 bases lay between the germline ends. In germline, CDR1 is SGHRS, CDR2 YFSETQ. CDR3 length: 15 residues. The CDR3 bases are TGCGCCAGCAGCCTAACAGGGACCTCCTACAATGAGCAGTTCTTC. The encoded protein is CASSLTGTSYNEQFF.

This clonotype was seen a few times. The CDR3 loop is CASSLWEGGANVLTF. In nucleotides, the CDR3 is TGTGCCAGCAGCTTGTGGGAGGGTGGGGCCAACGTCCTGACTTTC. The gene calls are TRBV5-5 and TRBJ2-6, with TRBD2 matching over 7 bases. This CDR3 is 15 amino acids long. The J segment lost 3 bases and the V segment lost 1 base, leaving 1 base of the junction unmatched. Germline assignment: CDR1 SGHKS and CDR2 YYEKEE (reference sequence). Complete variable domain (other parts from reference TRBV5-5 and TRBJ2-6): DAGVTQSPTHLIKTRGQQVTLRCSPISGHKSVSWYQQVLGQGPQFIFQYYEKEERGRGNFPDRFSARQFPNYSSELNVNALLLGDSALYLCASSLWEGGANVLTFGAGSRLTVL.

Concerning this clonotype itself: This may be a read error: a much more frequent sequence differs by one nucleotide. V is TRBV20-1 and J is TRBJ2-3; 13 bases fit TRBD2. There are 15 residues in the CDR3. Germline-derived CDR1 and CDR2 are DFQATT and SNEGSKA (reference sequence). The CDR3 nucleotides read TGCAGTGTCCAGGGACTAGCGGGAAGTACAGGTACGCAGTATTTT. Its protein is CSVQGLAGSTGTQYF.

CDR3 sequence: CASSLPLEQFF. The CDR3, as DNA: TGTGCCAGCAGTTTACCCCTCGAGCAGTTCTTC. The J gene is TRBJ2-1, the V gene TRBV27; no clear D. CDR3 length: 11 amino acids. Between the trimmed V and J ends, which lost 2 bases and 10 bases, there was a span of 6 bases. Germline V gene lookup returns CDR1 MNHEY and CDR2 SMNVEV (reference sequence).

This clonotype occurred a few times. This chain connects TRBV18 to TRBJ2-5; D is tentatively TRBD1 or TRBD2 (6 bases each). This CDR3 has 13 amino acids. Trimming stripped 4 bases from V and 5 bases from J, with 11 bases between. Germline CDR1 is KGHSH and CDR2 is LQKENI. Here the CDR3 reads CASSRGARETQYF. The CDR3 region has the DNA TGTGCCAGCTCACGGGGGGCGCGGGAGACCCAGTACTTC.